These 25 T cell receptor beta chains were sequenced from one sample in a study of graft-versus-host responses after intestinal transplantation. Only in-frame clones appear in the TCRdb table, and some are missing; sequencing was by immunoSEQ multiplex PCR. The table records over 8,500 clones, about 96% of them present only once. The material was bone marrow, obtained approximately 1.5 years after intestinal transplantation. The receptors shown here come from a human patient who received an intestinal transplant, so some T cells may come from the graft donor.

The V call is TRBV7-9, the J call TRBJ2-7; D uncertain. This CDR3 spans 13 amino acids. CDR1 is SEHNR, CDR2 FQNEAQ, per germline (reference sequence). V was trimmed by 1 base and J by 1 base, leaving 5 bases between them. The CDR3 nucleotides are TGTGCCAGCAGCTTAGACCCGTCCTACGAGCAGTACTTC. It is translated as CASSLDPSYEQYF.

The rearrangement joins TRBV28 to TRBJ1-2; no reliable D call. V was shortened by 4 bases and J by 2 bases, with 2 bases between the two germline ends. Per the germline V gene, CDR1 is MDHEN and CDR2 is SYDVKM. The CDR3 has 11 residues. CDR3 nucleotide sequence: TGTGCCAGCAGTTCAAACTATGGCTACACCTTC. It specifies CASSSNYGYTF.

V gene TRBV27 combines with J gene TRBJ2-7; D assignment may be TRBD1 or TRBD2 (5 bases each). Germline V CDR1 and CDR2: MNHEY, SMNVEV (reference sequence). The length of the CDR3 is 12 residues. Trimming stripped 9 bases from V and 3 bases from J, with 12 bases between. CDR3 nucleotides: TGTGCCAGTAGGGGAGCATACTACGAGCAGTACTTC. This gives the protein CASRGAYYEQYF.

V is TRBV5-5 and J is TRBJ2-1; the D gene is possibly TRBD1 (6 bases). This CDR3 spans 15 amino acids. Trimming removed 2 bases at V and 0 bases at J, with 9 bases between. Germline CDR1 is SGHKS and CDR2 is YYEKEE (reference sequence). The CDR3 is CASSFTGSSYNEQFF. The CDR3 DNA reads as TGTGCCAGCAGCTTTACAGGGAGCTCCTACAATGAGCAGTTCTTC.

This clone occurred once. The gene calls are TRBV5-1 and TRBJ1-2; the D gene is possibly TRBD1 (6 bases). The CDR3 covers 15 residues. The V gene lost 0 bases and the J gene lost 4 bases, with 13 bases spanning the gap. Germline V gene data show CDR1 as SGHRS and CDR2 as YFSETQ. The CDR3, as DNA: TGCGCCAGCAGCTTGGAGGGAGACAGGAGCTATGGCTACACCTTC. It is translated as CASSLEGDRSYGYTF.

The chain has TRBV19 and TRBJ2-1; D remains ambiguous. The V gene's germline CDR1 is LNHDA and CDR2 SQIVND (reference sequence). The CDR3 contains 15 residues. V lost 0 bases to trimming and J lost 6 bases, with 12 bases between them. DNA of the CDR3: TGTGCCAGTAGTATAGATGGGCAGCGTGGCAATGAGCAGTTCTTC. It codes for CASSIDGQRGNEQFF.

Concerning this clone: Other DNA sequences of this sample code for an identical CDR3. In DNA form, the CDR3 reads TGTGCCAGTAGTGGCTTTGCAGGACCTTCCTACGAGCAGTACTTC. Its protein product is CASSGFAGPSYEQYF. This chain joins TRBV19 and TRBJ2-7; D is unclear. The CDR3 extends over 15 amino acids. V gave up 5 bases and J gave up 1 base, with 15 bases separating them. Per the germline V gene, CDR1 is LNHDA and CDR2 is SQIVND (reference sequence).

This clone was seen only once. The chain combines TRBV5-1 with TRBJ1-6; no clear D gene. Trimming pared 0 bases from V and 7 bases from J, leaving 11 bases between. The CDR3 has 15 residues. Looked up from germline, CDR1 is SGHRS and CDR2 is YFSETQ. The DNA for the CDR3 is TGCGCCAGCAGCTTGGACGGACTAAGAAATTCACCCCTCCACTTT. As protein: CASSLDGLRNSPLHF.

The chain uses TRBV27 and TRBJ2-7; tentative D call: TRBD1 (6 bases). The germline V and J ends were trimmed by 5 bases and 6 bases, with 20 bases remaining between them. Germline-derived CDR1 and CDR2 are MNHEY and SMNVEV (reference sequence). The CDR3 loop spans 15 amino acids. The CDR3 region is CASSLQLGQLSEQYF. The DNA of the CDR3 is TGTGCCAGCAGTCTGCAGCTCGGACAGCTGAGCGAGCAGTACTTC.

A single count supports this clone. This chain links TRBV5-1 with TRBJ2-2; 15 bases agree with TRBD2. Germline V gene data show CDR1 as SGHRS and CDR2 as YFSETQ. V was pared by 3 bases and J by 2 bases, with 5 bases of the junction left unmatched. There are 18 residues in the CDR3. In DNA, the CDR3 is TGCGCCAGCAGCTGGGGGACTAGCGGGAGGATCAACACCGGGGAGCTGTTTTTT. Protein sequence: CASSWGTSGRINTGELFF.

V is TRBV7-2 and J is TRBJ2-1; D tentatively fits TRBD1 or TRBD2 (5 bases each). The length of the CDR3 is 15 residues. With 4 bases removed from V and 9 bases from J, the gap between germline ends came to 19 bases. CDR1 and CDR2 (germline): SGHTA, FQGNSA. DNA of the CDR3: TGTGCCAGCAGCTATACTCGGGCGGTGGGGGTTGAGCAGTTCTTC. It translates to CASSYTRAVGVEQFF.

The CDR3 loop reads CASSRRSGRGEYEQYF. The DNA of the CDR3 is TGTGCCAGCAGCCGCCGTAGCGGGAGAGGGGAGTACGAGCAGTACTTC. The chain couples TRBV5-6 to TRBJ2-7; TRBD2 matches at 9 bases. Germline V gene lookup returns CDR1 SGHDT and CDR2 YYEEEE. Trimming at V came to 4 bases and at J to 4 bases, leaving 12 bases not matched to a gene. The CDR3 has 16 amino acids.

The genes are TRBV15 and TRBJ2-4; the D is unclear. CDR1 and CDR2 from the germline V gene are LNHNV and YYDKDF (reference sequence). Between the trimmed V and J ends, which lost 0 bases and 7 bases, there was a span of 4 bases. The CDR3 is 12 residues long. The CDR3 nucleotides read TGTGCCACCAGCAGAGATGGGAACATTCAGTACTTC. Translating gives CATSRDGNIQYF.

The gene calls are TRBV29-1 and TRBJ2-3, with 9 bases aligning to TRBD2. Germline lookup yields CDR1 SQVTM and CDR2 ANQGSEA. The CDR3 has 14 residues. J was trimmed by 4 bases and V by 5 bases; bases with no gene match: 7. The CDR3 coding sequence is TGCAGCGTTAGGGATAGCGGGAGAGCAGATACGCAGTATTTT. It codes for CSVRDSGRADTQYF.

V and J are TRBV7-3 and TRBJ2-6; 7 nucleotides align to TRBD1. CDR3 length: 18 amino acids. With 6 bases clipped from V and 0 bases from J, the junction kept 11 bases outside the gene matches. Germline CDR1 is SGHTA and CDR2 is FQGTGA. CDR3 in amino acids: CASSSPGQFLSGANVLTF. The CDR3, as DNA: TGTGCCAGCAGTTCTCCGGGACAGTTCCTCTCTGGGGCCAACGTCCTGACTTTC.

This clone was recorded only once. V is TRBV5-8 and J is TRBJ2-7, with a possible D match to TRBD2 (5 bases). V was shortened by 5 bases and J by 3 bases, with 12 bases between the two germline ends. Germline V gene data show CDR1 as SGHTS and CDR2 as YDEGEE. The CDR3 covers 13 residues. The DNA of the CDR3 is TGTGCCAGCAGGAGGACCGGGGTCTACGAGCAGTACTTC. Residues: CASRRTGVYEQYF.

The rearrangement uses TRBV30 and TRBJ2-1, with D possibly being TRBD2 (6 bases). The CDR3 length is 11 residues. Germline assignment: CDR1 GTSNPN and CDR2 SVGIG (reference sequence). Trimming removed 3 bases from V and 9 bases from J, with 9 bases in between. The CDR3 sequence: CAWRLGGEQFF. In nucleotides, the CDR3 is TGTGCCTGGAGACTCGGGGGTGAGCAGTTCTTC.

This chain connects TRBV11-2 to TRBJ2-1; no firm D call. Germline CDR1 SGHAT, CDR2 FQNNGV. This CDR3 comprises 13 residues. V lost 4 bases to trimming and J lost 0 bases, with 4 bases between them. The CDR3 is CASSSISYNEQFF. In DNA, the CDR3 is TGTGCCAGCAGCTCAATCTCCTACAATGAGCAGTTCTTC.

The chain combines TRBV28 with TRBJ1-2; D might be TRBD1 (6 bases). The CDR3 is made up of 17 amino acids. In germline, CDR1 is MDHEN, CDR2 SYDVKM. Here the CDR3 reads CASWRSGGEVMEYGYTF. The CDR3 DNA sequence: TGTGCGTCCTGGCGGAGCGGGGGCGAAGTCATGGAGTATGGCTACACCTTC.

The CDR3 sequence is CASSDADSGTSGDLAKNIQYF. The CDR3 DNA is TGTGCCAGCAGTGACGCTGATTCCGGGACTAGCGGTGATCTAGCCAAAAACATTCAGTACTTC. This rearrangement joins TRBV2 to TRBJ2-4, with TRBD2 identical over 11 bases. The germline V gene encodes CDR1 SNHLY and CDR2 FYNNEI. The V gene end was trimmed by 3 bases and the J gene end by 0 bases; junction bases not matched to a gene: 16. This CDR3 is 21 amino acids long.

The chain joins TRBV15 to TRBJ1-1; a weak D match, TRBD1 (6 bases). The germline CDR1 and CDR2 sequences are LNHNV and YYDKDF (reference sequence). Trimming took 3 bases from V and 1 from J, leaving 6 bases between them. This CDR3 spans 13 amino acids. As DNA, the CDR3 is TGTGCCACCAGCAGGACAGGGAACACTGAAGCTTTCTTT. It translates to CATSRTGNTEAFF.

This chain uses TRBV7-1 with TRBJ1-2, with a weak D call TRBD1 (6 bases). TRBV7-1 is placed among ORFs of uncertain function. The CDR3 runs 16 residues. The V end was cut by 4 bases, the J end by 9 bases, with 24 bases between. CDR3: CASSFTTDNRAVSYTF. CDR3 DNA sequence: TGTGCCAGCAGCTTCACAACCGACAACAGGGCCGTAAGCTACACCTTC.

The chain carries TRBV28 and TRBJ2-2, with D perhaps TRBD1 or TRBD2 (7 bases each). The germline V and J ends were trimmed by 6 bases and 7 bases, with 18 bases remaining between them. The CDR3 length is 15 residues. Germline-derived CDR1 and CDR2 are MDHEN and SYDVKM. CDR3 protein: CASSLTGEGSGELFF. CDR3 DNA sequence: TGTGCCAGCAGCCTCACAGGGGAGGGTAGCGGGGAGCTGTTTTTT.

This rearrangement joins TRBV4-1 to TRBJ2-6; weak D call: TRBD2 (5 bases). Trimming left V 4 bases short and J 0 bases short, with 16 bases between. Looked up from germline, CDR1 is MGHRA and CDR2 is YSYEKL. This CDR3 has 18 residues. The CDR3 reads CASSPYGVSGSGANVLTF. CDR3 DNA: TGCGCCAGCAGCCCATACGGGGTTTCGGGCTCTGGGGCCAACGTCCTGACTTTC.

The chain uses TRBV27 and TRBJ2-3, with 11 bases that match TRBD2. V trimming: 6 bases; J trimming: 6 bases; junction bases outside the gene matches: 17. Looked up from germline, CDR1 is MNHEY and CDR2 is SMNVEV (reference sequence). The CDR3 length is 18 residues. CDR3 residues: CASSLDRSLAGGPDTQYF. CDR3 sequence (DNA): TGTGCCAGCAGCCTAGACAGAAGCTTAGCGGGAGGGCCTGATACGCAGTATTTT.